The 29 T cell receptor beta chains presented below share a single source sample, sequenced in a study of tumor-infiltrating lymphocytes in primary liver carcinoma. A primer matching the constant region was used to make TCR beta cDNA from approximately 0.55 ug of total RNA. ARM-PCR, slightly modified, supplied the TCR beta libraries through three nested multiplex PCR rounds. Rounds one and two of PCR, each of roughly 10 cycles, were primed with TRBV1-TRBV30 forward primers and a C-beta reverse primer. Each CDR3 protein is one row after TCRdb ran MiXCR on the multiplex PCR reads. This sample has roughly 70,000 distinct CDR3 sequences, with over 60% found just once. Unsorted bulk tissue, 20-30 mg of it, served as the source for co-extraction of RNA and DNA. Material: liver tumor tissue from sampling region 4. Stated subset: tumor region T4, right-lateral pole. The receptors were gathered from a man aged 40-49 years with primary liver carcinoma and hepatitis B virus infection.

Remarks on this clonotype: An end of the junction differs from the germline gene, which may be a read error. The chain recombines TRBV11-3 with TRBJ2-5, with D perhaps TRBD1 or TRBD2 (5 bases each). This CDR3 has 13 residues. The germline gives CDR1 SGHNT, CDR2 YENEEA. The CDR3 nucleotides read TGTGCCAGCAGCTGGGGGTCCCACGAGACCCAATACTTC. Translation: CASSWGSHETQYF.

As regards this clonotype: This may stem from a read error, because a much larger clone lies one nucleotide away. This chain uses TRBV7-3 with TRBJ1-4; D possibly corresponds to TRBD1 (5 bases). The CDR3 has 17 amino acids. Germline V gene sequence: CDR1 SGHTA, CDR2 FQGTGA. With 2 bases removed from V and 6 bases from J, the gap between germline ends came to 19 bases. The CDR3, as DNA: TGTGCCAGCAGCTTACCCACCGACCTCAGGGTTGATGAAAAACTGTTTTTT. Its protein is CASSLPTDLRVDEKLFF.

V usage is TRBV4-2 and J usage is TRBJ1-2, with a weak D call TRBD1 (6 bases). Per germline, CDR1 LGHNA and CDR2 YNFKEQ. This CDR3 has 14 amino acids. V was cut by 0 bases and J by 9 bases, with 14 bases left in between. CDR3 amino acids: CASSQEWTDGCYTF. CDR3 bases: TGTGCCAGCAGCCAAGAATGGACAGATGGTTGCTACACCTTC.

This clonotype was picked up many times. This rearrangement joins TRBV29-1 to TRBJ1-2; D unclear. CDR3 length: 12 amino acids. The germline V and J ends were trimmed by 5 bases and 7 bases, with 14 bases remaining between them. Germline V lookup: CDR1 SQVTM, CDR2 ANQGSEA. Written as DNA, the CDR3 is TGCAGCGTTAGAGTCAACTACGCTGGCTACACCTTC. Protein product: CSVRVNYAGYTF.

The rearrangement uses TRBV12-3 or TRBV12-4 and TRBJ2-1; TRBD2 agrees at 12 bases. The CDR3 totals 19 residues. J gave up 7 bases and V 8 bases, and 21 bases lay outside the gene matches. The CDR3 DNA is TGTGCCAGCTGGTTACTCTTGCGCGGACTAGCGGGAAATGGTAATGAGCAGTTCTTC. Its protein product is CASWLLLRGLAGNGNEQFF.

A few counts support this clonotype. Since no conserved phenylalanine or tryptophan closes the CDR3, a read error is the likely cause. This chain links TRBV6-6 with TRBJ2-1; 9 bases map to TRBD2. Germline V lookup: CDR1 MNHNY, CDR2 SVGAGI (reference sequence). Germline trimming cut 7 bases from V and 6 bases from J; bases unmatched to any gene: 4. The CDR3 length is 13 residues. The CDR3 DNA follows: TGTGCCAGCAAACAGACTAGCGGCAATGAGCAGTTCCTC. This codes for CASKQTSGNEQFL.

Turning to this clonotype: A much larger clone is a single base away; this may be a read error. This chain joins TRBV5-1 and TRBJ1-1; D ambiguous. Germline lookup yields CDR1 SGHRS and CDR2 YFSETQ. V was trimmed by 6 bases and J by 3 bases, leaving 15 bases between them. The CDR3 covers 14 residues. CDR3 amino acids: CASMMGSQDTEAFF. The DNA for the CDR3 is TGCGCCAGCATGATGGGGAGCCAAGACACTGAAGCTTTCTTT.

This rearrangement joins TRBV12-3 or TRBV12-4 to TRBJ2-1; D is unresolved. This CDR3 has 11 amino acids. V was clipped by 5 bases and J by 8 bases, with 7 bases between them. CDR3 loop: CASSPTDEQFF. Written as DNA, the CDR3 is TGTGCCAGCAGTCCAACTGATGAGCAGTTCTTC.

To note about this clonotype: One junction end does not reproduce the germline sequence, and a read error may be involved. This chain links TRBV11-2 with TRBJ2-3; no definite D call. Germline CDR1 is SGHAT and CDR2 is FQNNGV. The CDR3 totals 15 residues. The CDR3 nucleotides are TGTACCAGTAGCCTCGAATACCAGAGCACAGATACGCAGTATTTT. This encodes CTSSLEYQSTDTQYF.

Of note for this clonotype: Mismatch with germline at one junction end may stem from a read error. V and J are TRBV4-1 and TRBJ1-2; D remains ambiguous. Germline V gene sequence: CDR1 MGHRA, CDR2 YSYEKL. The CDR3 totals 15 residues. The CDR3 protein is CASNQGGRLNYGYTF. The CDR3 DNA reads TGCGCCAGCAACCAAGGAGGCCGTCTTAACTATGGCTACACCTTC.

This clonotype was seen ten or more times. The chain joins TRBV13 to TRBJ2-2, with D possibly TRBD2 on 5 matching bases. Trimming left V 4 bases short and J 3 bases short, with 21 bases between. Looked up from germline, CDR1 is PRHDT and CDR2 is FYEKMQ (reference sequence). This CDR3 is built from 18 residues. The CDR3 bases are TGTGCCAGCAGCTCAAGCAGTGAGAGGGTGGGAGACACCGGGGAGCTGTTTTTT. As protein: CASSSSSERVGDTGELFF.

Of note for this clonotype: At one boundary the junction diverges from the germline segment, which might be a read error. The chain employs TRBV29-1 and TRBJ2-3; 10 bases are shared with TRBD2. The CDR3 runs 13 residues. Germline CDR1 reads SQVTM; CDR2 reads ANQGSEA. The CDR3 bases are TGCAGTGCCCAGCGGGGGGGCACAAATACGCAGTATTTT. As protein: CSAQRGGTNTQYF.

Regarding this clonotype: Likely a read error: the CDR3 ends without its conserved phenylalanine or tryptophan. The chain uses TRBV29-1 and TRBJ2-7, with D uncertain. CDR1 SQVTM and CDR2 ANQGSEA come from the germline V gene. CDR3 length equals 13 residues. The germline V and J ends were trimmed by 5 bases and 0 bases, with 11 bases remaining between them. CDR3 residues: CSVLDLSSYEQYY. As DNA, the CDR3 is TGCAGCGTTCTCGACCTAAGCTCCTACGAGCAGTACTAC.

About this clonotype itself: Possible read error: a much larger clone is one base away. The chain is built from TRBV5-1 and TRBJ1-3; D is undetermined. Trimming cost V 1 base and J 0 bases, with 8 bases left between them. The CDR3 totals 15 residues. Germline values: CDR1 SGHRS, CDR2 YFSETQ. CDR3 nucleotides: TGCGCCAGCAGCTTGAACGGAAACTCTGGAAACACCATATATTTT. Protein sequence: CASSLNGNSGNTIYF. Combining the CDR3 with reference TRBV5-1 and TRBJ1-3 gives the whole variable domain KAGVTQTPRYLIKTRGQQVTLSCSPISGHRSVSWYQQTPGQGLQFLFEYFSETQRNKGNFPGRFSGRQFSNSRSEMNVSTLELGDSALYLCASSLNGNSGNTIYFGEGSWLTVV.

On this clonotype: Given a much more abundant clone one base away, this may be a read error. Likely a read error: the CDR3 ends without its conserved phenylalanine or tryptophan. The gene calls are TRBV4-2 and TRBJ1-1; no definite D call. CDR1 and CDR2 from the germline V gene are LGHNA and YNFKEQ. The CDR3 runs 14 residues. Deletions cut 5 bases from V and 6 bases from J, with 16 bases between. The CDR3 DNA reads TGTGCCAGCAGCACAAACCAGAGAGGCGCTGAAGCTTTCCTT. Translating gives CASSTNQRGAEAFL.

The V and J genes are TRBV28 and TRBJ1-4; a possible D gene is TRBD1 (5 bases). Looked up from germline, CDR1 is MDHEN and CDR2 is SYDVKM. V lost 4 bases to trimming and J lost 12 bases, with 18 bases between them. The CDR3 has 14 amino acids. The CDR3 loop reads CASSSRRSGEELFF. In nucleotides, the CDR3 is TGTGCCAGCAGTTCCCGCAGGTCGGGGGAAGAACTGTTTTTT.

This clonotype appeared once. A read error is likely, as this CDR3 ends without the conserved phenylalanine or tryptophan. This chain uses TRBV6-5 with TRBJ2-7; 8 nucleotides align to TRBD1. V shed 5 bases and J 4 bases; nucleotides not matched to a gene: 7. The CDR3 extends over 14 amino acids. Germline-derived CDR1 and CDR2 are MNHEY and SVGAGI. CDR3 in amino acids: CASSPGTGRYEQYI. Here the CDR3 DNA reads TGTGCCAGCAGTCCTGGGACAGGACGTTACGAGCAGTACATC.

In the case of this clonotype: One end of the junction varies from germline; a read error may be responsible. The CDR3 DNA follows: TGTGCCACCAGTGAAATCTCCTATAGCAGTCAGTCCCAGCATTTT. It encodes CATSEISYSSQSQHF. This rearrangement joins TRBV6-1 to TRBJ1-5; D ambiguous. The CDR3 spans 15 residues. Per the germline V gene, CDR1 is MNHNS and CDR2 is SASEGT.

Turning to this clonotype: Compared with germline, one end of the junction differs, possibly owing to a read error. The CDR3 DNA follows: TGCAGCGGTGGGCAGGGAGGCTATACGCAATATTTT. Amino acids: CSGGQGGYTQYF. This sequence joins TRBV29-1 and TRBJ2-3, with a tentative D call TRBD2 (6 bases). The germline CDR1 and CDR2 sequences are SQVTM and ANQGSEA. This CDR3 is built from 12 residues.

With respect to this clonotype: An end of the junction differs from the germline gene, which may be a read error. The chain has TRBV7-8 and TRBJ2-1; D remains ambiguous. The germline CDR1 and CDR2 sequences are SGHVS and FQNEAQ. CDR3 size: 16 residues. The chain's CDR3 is CARSSDFGGIYNEQFF. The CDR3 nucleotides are TGTGCCAGGAGCTCTGACTTCGGCGGTATCTACAATGAGCAGTTCTTC.

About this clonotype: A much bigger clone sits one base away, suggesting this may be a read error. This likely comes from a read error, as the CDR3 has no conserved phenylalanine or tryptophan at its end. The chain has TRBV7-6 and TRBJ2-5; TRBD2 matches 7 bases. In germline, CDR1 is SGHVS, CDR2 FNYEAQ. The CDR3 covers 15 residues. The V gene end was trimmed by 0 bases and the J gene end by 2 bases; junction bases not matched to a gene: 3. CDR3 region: CASSLAREAQETQYL. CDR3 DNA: TGTGCCAGCAGCTTAGCTCGGGAGGCGCAAGAGACCCAGTACCTC.

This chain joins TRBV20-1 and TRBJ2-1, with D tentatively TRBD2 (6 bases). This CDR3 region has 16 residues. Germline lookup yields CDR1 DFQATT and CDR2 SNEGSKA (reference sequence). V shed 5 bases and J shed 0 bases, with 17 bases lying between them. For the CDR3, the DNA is TGCAGTGCTCCTAACCCTAGCGAGAGCTCCTACAATGAGCAGTTCTTC. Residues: CSAPNPSESSYNEQFF.

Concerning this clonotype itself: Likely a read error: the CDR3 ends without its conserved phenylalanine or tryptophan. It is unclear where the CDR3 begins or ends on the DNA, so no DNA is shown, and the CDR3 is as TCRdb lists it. The CDR3 sequence is CSVRQGGNEQYS. V gene TRBV29-1 combines with J gene TRBJ2-7; the DNA was not compared with TRBD2, the D call given in the table. Counting both end residues, the CDR3 totals 12 amino acids. CDR1 SQVTM and CDR2 ANQGSEA come from the germline V gene.

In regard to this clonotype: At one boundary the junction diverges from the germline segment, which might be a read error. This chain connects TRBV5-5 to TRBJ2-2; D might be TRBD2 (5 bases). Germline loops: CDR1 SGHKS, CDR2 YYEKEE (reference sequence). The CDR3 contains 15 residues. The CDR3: CVSSLGWTNTGEQFF. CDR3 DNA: TGTGTCAGCAGCTTAGGTTGGACGAACACCGGGGAGCAGTTTTTT.

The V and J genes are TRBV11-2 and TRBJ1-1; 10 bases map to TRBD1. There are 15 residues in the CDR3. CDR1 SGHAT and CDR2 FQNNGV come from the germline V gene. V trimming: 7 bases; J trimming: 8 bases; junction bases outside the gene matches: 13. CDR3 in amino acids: CASNTRTGGPAEAFF. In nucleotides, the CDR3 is TGTGCCAGCAACACCAGGACAGGGGGTCCGGCCGAAGCTTTCTTT.

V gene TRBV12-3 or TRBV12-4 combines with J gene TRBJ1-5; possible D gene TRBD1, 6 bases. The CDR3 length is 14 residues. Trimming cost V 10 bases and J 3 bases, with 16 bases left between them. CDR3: CANSQQGDNQPQHF. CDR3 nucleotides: TGTGCCAACAGCCAACAGGGCGACAATCAGCCCCAGCATTTT.

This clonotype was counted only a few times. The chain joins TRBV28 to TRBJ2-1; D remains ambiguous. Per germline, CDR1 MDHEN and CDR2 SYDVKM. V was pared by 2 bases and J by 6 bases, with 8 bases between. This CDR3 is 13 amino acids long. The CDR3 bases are TGTGCCAGCAGTTTAGCCCCCTTCAATGAGCAGTTCTTC. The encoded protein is CASSLAPFNEQFF. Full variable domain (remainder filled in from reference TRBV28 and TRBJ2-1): DVKVTQSSRYLVKRTGEKVFLECVQDMDHENMFWYRQDPGLGLRLIYFSYDVKMKEKGDIPEGYSVSREKKERFSLILESASTNQTSMYLCASSLAPFNEQFFGPGTRLTVL.

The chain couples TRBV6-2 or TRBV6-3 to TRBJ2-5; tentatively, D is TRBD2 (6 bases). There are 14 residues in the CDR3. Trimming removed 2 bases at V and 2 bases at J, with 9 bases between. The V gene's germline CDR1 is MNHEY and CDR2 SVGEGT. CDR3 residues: CASSYGGTQETQYF. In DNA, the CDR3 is TGTGCCAGCAGTTACGGCGGGACTCAAGAGACCCAGTACTTC.

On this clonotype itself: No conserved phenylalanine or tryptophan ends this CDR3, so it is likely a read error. The CDR3 spells CASSLGRDRVVSYEQYC. The CDR3 DNA is TGTGCCAGCAGTTTGGGGCGCGACAGAGTAGTCTCCTACGAGCAGTACTGC. V is TRBV11-2 and J is TRBJ2-7; possible D gene TRBD1, 5 bases. CDR1 SGHAT and CDR2 FQNNGV come from the germline V gene. The V end lost 6 bases, the J end lost 0 bases, and 21 bases lay between the germline ends. This CDR3 has 17 residues.